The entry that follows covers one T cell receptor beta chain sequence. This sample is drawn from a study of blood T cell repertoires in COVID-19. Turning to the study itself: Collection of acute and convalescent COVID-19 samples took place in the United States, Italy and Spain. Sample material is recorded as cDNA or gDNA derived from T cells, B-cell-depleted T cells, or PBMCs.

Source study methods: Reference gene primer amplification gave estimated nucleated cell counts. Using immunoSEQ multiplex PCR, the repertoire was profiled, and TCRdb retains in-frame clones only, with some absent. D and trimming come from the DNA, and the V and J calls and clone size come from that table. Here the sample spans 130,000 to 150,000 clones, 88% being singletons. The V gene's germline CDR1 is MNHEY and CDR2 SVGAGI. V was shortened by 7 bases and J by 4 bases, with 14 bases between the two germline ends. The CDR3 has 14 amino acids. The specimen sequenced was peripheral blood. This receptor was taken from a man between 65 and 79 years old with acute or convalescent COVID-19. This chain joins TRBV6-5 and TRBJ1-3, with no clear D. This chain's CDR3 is CASTPGASGNTIYF. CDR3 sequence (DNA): TGTGCCAGCACTCCAGGTGCCTCCGGAAACACCATATATTTT.